This record covers a single T cell receptor (beta chain). The antigen is undetermined. The table came from immunoSEQ multiplex PCR; TCRdb's copy has only in-frame clones and leaves some out. The sample consists of over 100,000 clones, approximately 86% of them appearing once. This sample was taken from a study of T cell responses to AZD1222 COVID-19 vaccine. Study results and caveats: With two AZD1222 doses given, Spike-specific TCR breadth and depth both rose.

Sequences were derived from peripheral blood, sampled on day 0 of AZD1222 vaccination. The clonotype originates from an adult in good health.

CDR3 bases: TGTGCCACCAGTGACCTCGGACCGGGTGGCTACACCTTC. This translates into CATSDLGPGGYTF. V usage is TRBV24-1 and J usage is TRBJ1-2; D is unresolved. Deletions cut 4 bases from V and 7 bases from J, with 12 bases between. Per germline, CDR1 KGHDR and CDR2 SFDVKD. The CDR3 contains 13 residues.